This entry features one TCR beta chain sequence. Its matching antigen is unknown. The data were obtained in a study of OX40 agonist ivuxolimab in advanced cancers. Study-wide results and limits: Among the least clonally expanded were partial responders at 0.1-3.0 mg/kg. Some nonresponders also had low normalized T-cell clonal expansion. At 0.1 to 3.0 mg/kg and by week 6, clonal expansion occurred in CD4+ and CD8+ blood T cells.

The method was immunoSEQ multiplex PCR; TCRdb's version includes in-frame clones alone and lacks a portion of them. The table shows about 53,000 clones, with approximately 90% occurring only once. The trim removed 5 bases at V and 5 bases at J, leaving 11 bases unmatched. The CDR3 consists of 15 residues. From germline, CDR1 is LNHNV and CDR2 YYDKDF (reference sequence). The source is an adult with an advanced solid tumor such as melanoma, head and neck, liver or kidney cancer. The sample was CD4+ or CD8+ T cells sorted from blood, taken in a trial of the OX40 agonist ivuxolimab. This sequence joins TRBV15 and TRBJ2-5, with 7 bases fitting TRBD2. In nucleotides, the CDR3 is TGTGCCACCAGCTTCGGACCCCAGGGAGGGGAGACCCAGTACTTC. Translation gives CATSFGPQGGETQYF.